Below, one T cell receptor (beta chain) is given with its context. The data are from a study of blood T cell repertoires in COVID-19. Across the study: Donors in the United States, Italy and Spain gave samples during acute or convalescent COVID-19. The analysed material was cDNA or gDNA that came from T cells, B-cell-depleted T cells, or PBMCs.

In the original processing: Amplification from reference gene primers served as the basis for estimated nucleated cell counts. Sequencing used immunoSEQ multiplex PCR; TCRdb keeps in-frame clones, though not all of them. The V and J calls and clone size were taken over from that table, and D and trimming were inferred from the DNA. Altogether about 150,000 clones are present, 80% to 90% being singletons, with the ten largest covering approximately 40%. Input material: peripheral blood. This clonotype was obtained from a man between 45 and 60 years old who had recovered from COVID-19.

Here the CDR3 reads CASSYPGTGSSFGEKLFF. As DNA, the CDR3 is TGTGCCAGCAGTTACCCCGGGACAGGCTCCTCTTTCGGTGAAAAACTGTTTTTT. V and J are TRBV6-2 or TRBV6-3 and TRBJ1-4; 8 nucleotides line up with TRBD1. The trim removed 2 bases at V and 7 bases at J, leaving 15 bases unmatched. The CDR3 totals 18 residues. Germline CDR1 and CDR2: MNHEY and SVGEGT.